A selection of T cell receptor beta chains follows, all from one sample in a study of T cell repertoires in cytomegalovirus infection. Via MiXCR, TCRdb re-called the reads, giving one row per CDR3 protein. The sample consists of about 700,000 distinct CDR3 sequences, around 35% of them appearing once. The antigens of these receptors remain unknown. The material sequenced was cultured PBMCs, taken from culture after CMV antigen stimulation. These receptors originate from a human donor in good health (CMV status not recorded). Some clones in this sample may be carry-over from other donors' samples. CDR3s include the opening cysteine and the closing phenylalanine or tryptophan. A D gene is named only where the DNA matches it firmly. The listing skips clone size in some rows; elsewhere it reads once, few, many or a size class.

CDR3 DNA	CDR3 protein	D gene	J gene	clone size	V gene
TGCAGTGCTAGAGTTGCGGGGGGCACCAATGAGCAGTTCTTC	CSARVAGGTNEQFF	TRBD2	TRBJ2-1	NA	TRBV20-1
TGCAGTGCTAGAGTAGCAGGGCAATATGGCTACACCTTC	CSARVAGQYGYTF	NA	TRBJ1-2	NA	TRBV20-1
TGTGCCGGGAGGTCCCTCTTCGGGGAGCTGTTTTTT	CAGRSLFGELFF	NA	TRBJ2-2	NA	TRBV6-1
TGTGCCAGCAGCTTTCGGGACAGCGCCTACGAGCAGTACTTC	CASSFRDSAYEQYF	TRBD1	TRBJ2-7	NA	TRBV7-2
TGTGCCAGCAGTGTCGACGAGACCCAGTACTTC	CASSVDETQYF	NA	TRBJ2-5	NA	TRBV2
TGTGCCAGCAGTTATAGGGAGAACTATGGCTACACCTTC	CASSYRENYGYTF	NA	TRBJ1-2	NA	TRBV6-2/TRBV6-3
TGTGCCAGTAGTATCAGGATGGGGGCAGGTTCCTACAATGAGCAGTTCTTC	CASSIRMGAGSYNEQFF	NA	TRBJ2-1	NA	TRBV19
TGTGCCAGCAGGGGGTGGGCGCATCAGCCCCAGCATTTT	CASRGWAHQPQHF	NA	TRBJ1-5	NA	TRBV2
TGTGCCAGCAGCTTAGCGTTGACTAGCGGCGGAGAGACCCAGTACTTC	CASSLALTSGGETQYF	TRBD2	TRBJ2-5	many	TRBV7-2
TGTGCCAGCCGAAGACAGGGTCCCTACAATGAGCAGTTCTTC	CASRRQGPYNEQFF	TRBD1	TRBJ2-1	many	TRBV28
TGTGCCAGCAGCAGAACAGGGACCACTGAAGCTTTCTTT	CASSRTGTTEAFF	NA	TRBJ1-1	NA	TRBV2
TGTGCCACCGGGACTAGCGGGTTTGAAGAGACCCAGTACTTC	CATGTSGFEETQYF	TRBD2	TRBJ2-5	few	TRBV12-3/TRBV12-4
TGTGCCAGCAGCTTAACGGATGGCTCCTACAATGAGCAGTTCTTC	CASSLTDGSYNEQFF	NA	TRBJ2-1	few	TRBV7-9
TGTGCCAGCAGTTCTGACGGACAGGGAGCCCATTATGGCTACACCTTC	CASSSDGQGAHYGYTF	TRBD1	TRBJ1-2	many	TRBV12-3/TRBV12-4
TGCGCCAGCAGCTTATATGAACTGGGCTCTGGAAACACCATATATTTT	CASSLYELGSGNTIYF	NA	TRBJ1-3	few	TRBV5-1
TGTGCCACCGCGGACGGCCTCTTCAATCAGCCCCAGCATTTT	CATADGLFNQPQHF	NA	TRBJ1-5	NA	TRBV24-1
TGTGCCAGCAGCTTGTTCGCGAGCTCCACAGATACGCAGTATTTT	CASSLFASSTDTQYF	NA	TRBJ2-3	few	TRBV5-6
TGCAGTGCTAGAAGCCCAGGGAGCTCCTACGAGCAGTACTTC	CSARSPGSSYEQYF	NA	TRBJ2-7	few	TRBV20-1
TGTGCCAGCAGTTTATTCGGGAATTCACCCCTCCACTTT	CASSLFGNSPLHF	NA	TRBJ1-6	few	TRBV12-3/TRBV12-4
TGCGCCAGCAGCCAAGATCCCGGGTTTGGCACTGAAGCTTTCTTT	CASSQDPGFGTEAFF	NA	TRBJ1-1	NA	TRBV4-1
TGTGCCAGTAGGGGACAGGGGGCTAATTCACCCCTCCACTTT	CASRGQGANSPLHF	TRBD1	TRBJ1-6	many	TRBV7-2
TGCGCCAGCAGCCAGCCGACTAGCGGGAGTCGCAATGAGCAGTTCTTC	CASSQPTSGSRNEQFF	TRBD2	TRBJ2-1	NA	TRBV4-1
TGTGCCAGCAGTTTAGACCAACACACAGATACGCAGTATTTT	CASSLDQHTDTQYF	NA	TRBJ2-3	few	TRBV12-3/TRBV12-4
TGTGCCAGCAGACCTCCACTGGGACAGGGGGCAAGGACTGAAGCTTTCTTT	CASRPPLGQGARTEAFF	TRBD1	TRBJ1-1	few	TRBV28
TGTGCCAGCAGTGAAGCGCGAGGTGGTGGGACGGGAGGTCCCCACGAGCAGTACTTC	CASSEARGGGTGGPHEQYF	TRBD2	TRBJ2-7	NA	TRBV6-1
TGTGCCAGCAAGACTGAGAACACTGAAGCTTTCTTT	CASKTENTEAFF	NA	TRBJ1-1	few	TRBV11-2
TGTGCCAGCAGTTTCATCAGCGGGGGGGCCTACGGGGAGCTGTTTTTT	CASSFISGGAYGELFF	TRBD2	TRBJ2-2	NA	TRBV28
TGTGCCAGCAGCTTTGCCGTTCAGGGGGCTGGCACTGAAGCTTTCTTT	CASSFAVQGAGTEAFF	TRBD1	TRBJ1-1	few	TRBV5-4
TGCGCCAGCAGCTTGGCCGGCAGTAGCTCCTACGAGCAGTACTTC	CASSLAGSSSYEQYF	NA	TRBJ2-7	NA	TRBV5-1
TGTGCCAGCAGCTTGGGACTAGCGGGAGGCTCTGGGGCCAACGTCCTGACTTTC	CASSLGLAGGSGANVLTF	TRBD2	TRBJ2-6	many	TRBV7-2
TGTGCCAGCAGTGCATTCACAGGGTTTGGTCGCACTGAAGCTTTCTTT	CASSAFTGFGRTEAFF	NA	TRBJ1-1	NA	TRBV12-3/TRBV12-4
TGTGCCAAACGTAGCCCGACGAGCTACAATGAGCAGTTCTTC	CAKRSPTSYNEQFF	NA	TRBJ2-1	NA	TRBV2
TGTGCCATCGCCCAGGGGACTGCCACGTACGAGCAGTACTTC	CAIAQGTATYEQYF	NA	TRBJ2-7	few	TRBV10-3
TGTGCCAGCAGGAACGGGAGGGCCCTTGAGCAGTTCTTC	CASRNGRALEQFF	TRBD2	TRBJ2-1	NA	TRBV7-9
TGTGCCAGCTTAACTTCAGCGGATGGCTACACCTTC	CASLTSADGYTF	NA	TRBJ1-2	NA	TRBV6-5
TGTGCCAGCAGCCCACGACAGGGCTATGGCTACACCTTC	CASSPRQGYGYTF	TRBD1	TRBJ1-2	many	TRBV7-2
TGTGCCAGCAGTTTGGAAGCCCGACCTGGGGCCAACGTCCTGACTTTC	CASSLEARPGANVLTF	NA	TRBJ2-6	NA	TRBV12-3/TRBV12-4
TGCGCCAGCAGTGGAGAGGGGGCGGGCACTGAAGCTTTCTTT	CASSGEGAGTEAFF	TRBD1	TRBJ1-1	NA	TRBV5-1
TGTGCCAGCAGTGAAGGGGTCAGGTCCTACGAGCAGTACTTC	CASSEGVRSYEQYF	NA	TRBJ2-7	NA	TRBV2
TGTGCCAGCAGCTTAGACCAAAACATTCAGTACTTC	CASSLDQNIQYF	NA	TRBJ2-4	many	TRBV7-2
TGTGCCAGCAGTTCCACTAGGGCCAGCTATGGCTACACCTTC	CASSSTRASYGYTF	NA	TRBJ1-2	NA	TRBV27
TGTGCCAGCAGTGAACCCACCGTTGGCGACACTGAAGCTTTCTTT	CASSEPTVGDTEAFF	NA	TRBJ1-1	NA	TRBV25-1
TGCAGTGCTAGACGACTAGCGGTATACAATGAGCAGTTCTTC	CSARRLAVYNEQFF	TRBD2	TRBJ2-1	NA	TRBV20-1
TGTGCCAGCACCAAGTACGAACTAGCGGGCAATGAGCAGTTCTTC	CASTKYELAGNEQFF	TRBD2	TRBJ2-1	few	TRBV7-9
TGCAGTGCGGCCTCCTTCATGAGGTCCACCTACGAGCAGTACTTC	CSAASFMRSTYEQYF	NA	TRBJ2-7	NA	TRBV20-1
TGTGCCAGCAGCTTAGGGGGGACAGGGTTCTCCTACGAGCAGTACTTC	CASSLGGTGFSYEQYF	TRBD1	TRBJ2-7	many	TRBV7-2
TGTGCCACCGGGACTAGCGGGGCTAACGAGCAGTTCTTC	CATGTSGANEQFF	TRBD2	TRBJ2-1	NA	TRBV10-3
TGTGCCTGGAACAGCGATTCTGGAAACACCATATATTTT	CAWNSDSGNTIYF	NA	TRBJ1-3	NA	TRBV30
TGCAGCGTTGTCACCGACAATGAGCAGTTCTTC	CSVVTDNEQFF	NA	TRBJ2-1	few	TRBV29-1
TGTGCCAGCAGCACGGCCGCCACGGGAGGCTACACCTTC	CASSTAATGGYTF	NA	TRBJ1-2	NA	TRBV12-3/TRBV12-4
TGTGCCAGCACGGATACGAAGGGGACGGAAAAACTGTTTTTT	CASTDTKGTEKLFF	NA	TRBJ1-4	few	TRBV6-1
TGCAGTGCTAGGGGACCAATGGCCAACAATGAGCAGTTCTTC	CSARGPMANNEQFF	NA	TRBJ2-1	NA	TRBV20-1
TGCGCCAGCAGCCAAGTTCAGGGACTAGCGGGGGGTAGGTATGTAAATGAGCAGTTCTTC	CASSQVQGLAGGRYVNEQFF	TRBD2	TRBJ2-1	few	TRBV4-1
TGTGCCAGCAGCTCAGCTGGGACTAGCACAGATACGCAGTATTTT	CASSSAGTSTDTQYF	NA	TRBJ2-3	many	TRBV7-2
TGTGCCAGCAGTTTATTACCCGCGGGACAGGTTGAAAAACTGTTTTTT	CASSLLPAGQVEKLFF	TRBD1	TRBJ1-4	NA	TRBV28